These T cell receptor beta chains were read from a single sample in a study of cytomegalovirus exposure and HLA in healthy donors. Using immunoSEQ multiplex PCR, the repertoire was profiled, and TCRdb retains in-frame clones only, with some absent. The sample shows 93,000 or so clones, almost 80% of them seen only once. The sequencing sample was made of PBMCs. The source of these receptors is a man in his fifties in good health and CMV-seropositive. The CDR3 runs from the conserved cysteine through the conserved F or W. The D gene is left open where the match is weak. Expanded clones get a size class; other rows say once, few or many, or leave the size out.

clone size,V gene,D gene,J gene,CDR3 DNA,CDR3 protein
-,TRBV6-1,-,TRBJ2-7,TGTGCCAGCAGTAACCTTCCGGGTGAGGGCTACGAGCAGTACTTC,CASSNLPGEGYEQYF
-,TRBV7-9,-,TRBJ2-1,TGTGCCAGCAGCTTAGATATTAGTGCGGCTATCTACAATGAGCAGTTCTTC,CASSLDISAAIYNEQFF
-,TRBV5-1,TRBD2,TRBJ2-7,TGCGCCAGCAGCTTGGTGCCTAGCGGGAGGGCCTCCTACGAGCAGTACTTC,CASSLVPSGRASYEQYF
-,TRBV29-1,TRBD2,TRBJ2-7,TGCAGCGTTTCGACTAGCGGGGGTTCCTACGAGCAGTACTTC,CSVSTSGGSYEQYF
-,TRBV9,-,TRBJ2-5,TGTGCCAGCAGCCCCCGGACTAGGGGGCAAGAGACCCAGTACTTC,CASSPRTRGQETQYF
-,TRBV4-3,TRBD1,TRBJ2-5,TGCGCCAGCAGCCCAACCGACAGGGCGGTCGAGACCCAGTACTTC,CASSPTDRAVETQYF
-,TRBV7-9,-,TRBJ2-7,TGTGCCAGCAGCACCGACACCTACAGCTCCTACGAGCAGTACTTC,CASSTDTYSSYEQYF
-,TRBV14,TRBD1,TRBJ2-2,TGTGCCAGCAGCCCGCAGGGGGCCGGGGAGCTGTTTTTT,CASSPQGAGELFF
once,TRBV14,TRBD2,TRBJ2-7,TGTGCCAGCAGCCAATTTGCGGGAGCCCTCTACGAGCAGTACTTC,CASSQFAGALYEQYF
-,TRBV7-3,TRBD1,TRBJ2-1,TGTGCCAGCAGCCCCCGGGGGGACAGGGGCAGGGATGAGCAGTTCTTC,CASSPRGDRGRDEQFF
-,TRBV15,-,TRBJ2-6,TGTGCCACCAGCAGAGACGGGGATGGGGCCAACGTCCTGACTTTC,CATSRDGDGANVLTF
-,TRBV29-1,-,TRBJ2-7,TGCAGCGTCAACCCTGGGCAGGGCGAGTACTTC,CSVNPGQGEYF
-,TRBV27,-,TRBJ2-2,TGTGCCAGCAGTTCCGGGTTGAGGGTAGGCGGGGAGCTGTTTTTT,CASSSGLRVGGELFF
-,TRBV28,-,TRBJ2-3,TGTGCCAGCACCGACACGAGCACAGATACGCAGTATTTT,CASTDTSTDTQYF
-,TRBV5-1,TRBD1,TRBJ2-7,TGCGCCAGCAGCTTGGCAACAGGGGATCCCGGGAACGAGCAGTACTTC,CASSLATGDPGNEQYF
-,TRBV29-1,TRBD1,TRBJ2-7,TGCAGCGTTGGCCTCACAGGGGGCTCCTACGAGCAGTACTTC,CSVGLTGGSYEQYF
-,TRBV6-1,TRBD1,TRBJ1-2,TGTGCCAGCGAGGGGGACAGCTATGGCTACACCTTC,CASEGDSYGYTF
-,TRBV5-8,TRBD2,TRBJ2-1,TGTGCCAGCAGTTGGGCGGGAGCCTACAATGAGCAGTTCTTC,CASSWAGAYNEQFF
-,TRBV19,-,TRBJ1-1,TGTGCCAGTAGTATCTTTCAGACACCGAACACTGAAGCTTTCTTT,CASSIFQTPNTEAFF
-,TRBV30,TRBD2,TRBJ2-3,TGTGCCTGGAATGCACTGGCGGGAGGGGGAGATACGCAGTATTTT,CAWNALAGGGDTQYF
once,TRBV4-1,-,TRBJ2-3,TGCGCCAGCAGCCAAGTTGGCACTACGACTTTAACAGATACGCAGTATTTT,CASSQVGTTTLTDTQYF
-,TRBV9,TRBD2,TRBJ2-1,TGTGCCAGCGGGGGAGCGGGAGTTCCCAATGAGCAGTTCTTC,CASGGAGVPNEQFF
-,TRBV19,-,TRBJ2-6,TGTGCCAGTAAAAAAAATGGAGGGGACGGGGCCAACGTCCTGACTTTC,CASKKNGGDGANVLTF
-,TRBV30,TRBD1,TRBJ2-7,TGTGCCTGGAGTGACCGGGACAGGGGCGCCTACGAGCAGTACTTC,CAWSDRDRGAYEQYF
-,TRBV27,TRBD2,TRBJ2-1,TGTGCCAGCACCCAAGCGGGAATCAATGAGCAGTTCTTC,CASTQAGINEQFF
medium-sized,TRBV6-6,TRBD1,TRBJ2-7,TGTGCCAGCAGTTACACAATACCGACAGGGCGCTACGAGCAGTACTTC,CASSYTIPTGRYEQYF
few,TRBV4-2,TRBD1,TRBJ2-5,TGTGCCAGCAGCCCGTCCTGGGACAGGGGGCATGAGACCCAGTACTTC,CASSPSWDRGHETQYF
-,TRBV4-1,TRBD2,TRBJ2-1,TGCGCCAGCAGCCAAGTCCCGGCTAGCGGATGGGGGGATGAGCAGTTCTTC,CASSQVPASGWGDEQFF
-,TRBV29-1,-,TRBJ1-1,TGCAGCGTTGAAGGAGTGGCAGGGGCTGTTACTGAAGCTTTCTTT,CSVEGVAGAVTEAFF
few,TRBV6-5,-,TRBJ1-1,TGTGCCAGCAGTCCGTCGACGGGGAACACTGAAGCTTTCTTT,CASSPSTGNTEAFF
-,TRBV5-4,-,TRBJ1-2,TGTGCCAGCAGCTTGGGGGCCAGGGCGGAAGGCTACACCTTC,CASSLGARAEGYTF
-,TRBV2,TRBD2,TRBJ2-1,TGTGCCAGCACCCTTGAGGGACTAGCGGGAGGAAATGAGCAGTTCTTC,CASTLEGLAGGNEQFF
few,TRBV28,TRBD2,TRBJ2-7,TGTGCCAGCAGTGCTTCTAGCCTAGCGGTTAGGAGCTCCTACGAGCAGTACTTC,CASSASSLAVRSSYEQYF
-,TRBV29-1,TRBD2,TRBJ2-2,TGCAGCGTTCAGCGGGAGATTACCGGGGAGCTGTTTTTT,CSVQREITGELFF
-,TRBV7-2,TRBD2,TRBJ2-2,TGTGCCAGCAGCTACCCTGGGGGGGTCGGCACCGGGGAGCTGTTTTTT,CASSYPGGVGTGELFF